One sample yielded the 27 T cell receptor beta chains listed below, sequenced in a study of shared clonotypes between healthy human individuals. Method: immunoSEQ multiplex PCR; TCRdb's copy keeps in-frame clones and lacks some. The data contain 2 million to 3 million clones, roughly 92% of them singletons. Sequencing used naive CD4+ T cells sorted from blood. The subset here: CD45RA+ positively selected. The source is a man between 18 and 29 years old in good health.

The CDR3 DNA is TGTGCCAGCAGTGAAGGGTTGGCAACTTGGGCTGAAGCTTTCTTT. Translating it yields CASSEGLATWAEAFF. V is TRBV6-1 and J is TRBJ1-1; D remains unclear. The V gene lost 1 base and the J gene lost 6 bases, with 15 bases spanning the gap. Germline V gene data show CDR1 as MNHNS and CDR2 as SASEGT. The CDR3 runs 15 residues.

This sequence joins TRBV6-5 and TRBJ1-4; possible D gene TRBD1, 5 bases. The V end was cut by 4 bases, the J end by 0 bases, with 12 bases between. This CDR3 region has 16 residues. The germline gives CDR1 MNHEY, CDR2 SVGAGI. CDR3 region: CASSFWGRTTNEKLFF. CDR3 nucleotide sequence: TGTGCCAGCAGTTTTTGGGGGAGAACAACTAATGAAAAACTGTTTTTT.

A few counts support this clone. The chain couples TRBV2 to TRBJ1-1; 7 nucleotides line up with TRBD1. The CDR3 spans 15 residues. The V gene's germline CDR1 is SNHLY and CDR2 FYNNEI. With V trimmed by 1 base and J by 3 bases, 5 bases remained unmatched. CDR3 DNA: TGTGCCAGCAGTGAAGGAGGGGGCGATTACACTGAAGCTTTCTTT. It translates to CASSEGGGDYTEAFF.

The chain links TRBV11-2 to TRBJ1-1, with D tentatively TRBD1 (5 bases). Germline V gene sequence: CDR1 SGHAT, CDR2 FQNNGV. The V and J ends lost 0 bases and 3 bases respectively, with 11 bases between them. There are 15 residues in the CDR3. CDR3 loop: CASSLDLGRDTEAFF. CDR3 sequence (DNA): TGTGCCAGCAGCTTAGACCTGGGGCGGGACACTGAAGCTTTCTTT. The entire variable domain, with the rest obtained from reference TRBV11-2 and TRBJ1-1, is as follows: EAGVAQSPRYKIIEKRQSVAFWCNPISGHATLYWYQQILGQGPKLLIQFQNNGVVDDSQLPKDRFSAERLKGVDSTLKIQPAKLEDSAVYLCASSLDLGRDTEAFFGQGTRLTVV.

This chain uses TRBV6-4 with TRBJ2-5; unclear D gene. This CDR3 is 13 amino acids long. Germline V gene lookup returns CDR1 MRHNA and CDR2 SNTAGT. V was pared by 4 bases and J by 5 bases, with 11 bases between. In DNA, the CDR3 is TGTGCCAGCAGTGTAGGTGTATGGGAGACCCAGTACTTC. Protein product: CASSVGVWETQYF.

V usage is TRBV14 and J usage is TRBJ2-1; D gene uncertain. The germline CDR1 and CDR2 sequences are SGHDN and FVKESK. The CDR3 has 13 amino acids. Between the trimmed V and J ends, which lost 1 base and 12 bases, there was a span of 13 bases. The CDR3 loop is CASSQVWPGPQFF. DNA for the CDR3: TGTGCCAGCAGCCAAGTATGGCCCGGGCCGCAGTTCTTC.

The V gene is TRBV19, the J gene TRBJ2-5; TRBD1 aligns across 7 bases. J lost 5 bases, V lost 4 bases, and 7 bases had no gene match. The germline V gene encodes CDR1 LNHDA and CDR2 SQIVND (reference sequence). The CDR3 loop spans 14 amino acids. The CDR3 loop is CASSNGQVGETQYF. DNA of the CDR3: TGTGCCAGTAGTAACGGACAGGTTGGGGAGACCCAGTACTTC.

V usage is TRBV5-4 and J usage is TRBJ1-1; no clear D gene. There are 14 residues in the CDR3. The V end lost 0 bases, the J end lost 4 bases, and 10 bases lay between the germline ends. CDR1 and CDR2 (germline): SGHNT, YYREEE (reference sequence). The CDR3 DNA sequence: TGTGCCAGCAGCTTGGTAGGCGGGCGCACTGAAGCTTTCTTT. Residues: CASSLVGGRTEAFF.

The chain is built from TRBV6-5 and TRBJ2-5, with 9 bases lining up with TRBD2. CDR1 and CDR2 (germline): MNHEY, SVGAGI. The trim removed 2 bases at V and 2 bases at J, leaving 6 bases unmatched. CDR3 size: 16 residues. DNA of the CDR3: TGTGCCAGCAGTTACGCGGGACTAGCCGGACAAGAGACCCAGTACTTC. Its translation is CASSYAGLAGQETQYF.

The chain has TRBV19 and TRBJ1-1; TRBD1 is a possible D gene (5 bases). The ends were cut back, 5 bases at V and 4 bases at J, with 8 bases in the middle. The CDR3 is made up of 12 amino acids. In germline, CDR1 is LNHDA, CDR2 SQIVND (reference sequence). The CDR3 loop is CASSAGSTEAFF. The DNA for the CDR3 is TGTGCCAGTAGTGCAGGGTCCACTGAAGCTTTCTTT.

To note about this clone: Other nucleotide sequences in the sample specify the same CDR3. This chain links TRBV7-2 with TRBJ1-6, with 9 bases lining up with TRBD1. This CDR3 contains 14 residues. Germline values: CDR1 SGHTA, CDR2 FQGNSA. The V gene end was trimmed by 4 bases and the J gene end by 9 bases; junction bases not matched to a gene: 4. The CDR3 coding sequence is TGTGCCAGCAGCTCCACAGGGGGCGGTTCACCCCTCCACTTT. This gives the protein CASSSTGGGSPLHF.

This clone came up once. The CDR3 sequence is CASSLSNPGPRGYTF. The CDR3 nucleotides are TGTGCCAGCAGTTTATCGAATCCAGGCCCGAGGGGCTACACCTTC. This chain links TRBV27 with TRBJ1-2; D ambiguous. In germline, CDR1 is MNHEY, CDR2 SMNVEV (reference sequence). The ends were cut back, 0 bases at V and 8 bases at J, with 16 bases in the middle. CDR3 length: 15 residues.

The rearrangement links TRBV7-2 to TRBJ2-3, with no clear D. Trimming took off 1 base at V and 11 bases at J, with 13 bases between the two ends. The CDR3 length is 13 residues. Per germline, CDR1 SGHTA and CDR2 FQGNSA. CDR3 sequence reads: CASSLGSPSRQYF. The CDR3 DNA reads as TGTGCCAGCAGCTTAGGATCCCCAAGTAGGCAGTATTTT. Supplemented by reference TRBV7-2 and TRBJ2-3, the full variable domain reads GAGVSQSPSNKVTEKGKDVELRCDPISGHTALYWYRQSLGQGLEFLIYFQGNSAPDKSGLPSDRFSAERTGGSVSTLTIQRTQQEDSAVYLCASSLGSPSRQYFGPGTRLTVL.

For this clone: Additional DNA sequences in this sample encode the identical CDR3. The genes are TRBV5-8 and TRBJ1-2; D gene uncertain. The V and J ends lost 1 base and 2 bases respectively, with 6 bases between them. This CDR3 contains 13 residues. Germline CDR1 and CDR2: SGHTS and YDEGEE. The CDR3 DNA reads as TGTGCCAGCAGCTTGTGGGAAAACTATGGCTACACCTTC. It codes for CASSLWENYGYTF. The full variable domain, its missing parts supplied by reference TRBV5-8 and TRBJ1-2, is EAGVTQSPTHLIKTRGQQATLRCSPISGHTSVYWYQQALGLGLQFLLWYDEGEERNRGNFPPRFSGRQFPNYSSELNVNALELEDSALYLCASSLWENYGYTFGSGTRLTVV.

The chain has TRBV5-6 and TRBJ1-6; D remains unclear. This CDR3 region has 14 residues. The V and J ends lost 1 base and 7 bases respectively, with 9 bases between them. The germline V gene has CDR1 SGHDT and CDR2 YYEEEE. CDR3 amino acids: CASSLLGRNSPLHF. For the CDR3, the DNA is TGTGCCAGCAGCTTGCTAGGACGCAATTCACCCCTCCACTTT.

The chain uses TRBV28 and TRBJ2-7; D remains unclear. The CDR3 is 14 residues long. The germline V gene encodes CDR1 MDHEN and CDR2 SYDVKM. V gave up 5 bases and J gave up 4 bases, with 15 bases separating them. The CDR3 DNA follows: TGTGCCAGCAGTCCCCCGAGGACCCAATACGAGCAGTACTTC. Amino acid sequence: CASSPPRTQYEQYF. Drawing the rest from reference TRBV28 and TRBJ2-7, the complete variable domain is DVKVTQSSRYLVKRTGEKVFLECVQDMDHENMFWYRQDPGLGLRLIYFSYDVKMKEKGDIPEGYSVSREKKERFSLILESASTNQTSMYLCASSPPRTQYEQYFGPGTRLTVT.

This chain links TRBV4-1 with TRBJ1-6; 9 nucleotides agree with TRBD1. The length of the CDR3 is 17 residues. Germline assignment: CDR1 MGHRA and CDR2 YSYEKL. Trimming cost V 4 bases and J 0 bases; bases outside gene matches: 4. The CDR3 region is CASSPDRGSSYNSPLHF. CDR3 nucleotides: TGCGCCAGCAGCCCGGACAGGGGAAGCTCCTATAATTCACCCCTCCACTTT.

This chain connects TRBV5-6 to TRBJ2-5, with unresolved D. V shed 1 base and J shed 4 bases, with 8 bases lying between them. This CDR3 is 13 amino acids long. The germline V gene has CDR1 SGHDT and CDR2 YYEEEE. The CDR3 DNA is TGTGCCAGCAGCTTGAGGCAAGGAGAGACCCAGTACTTC. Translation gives CASSLRQGETQYF.

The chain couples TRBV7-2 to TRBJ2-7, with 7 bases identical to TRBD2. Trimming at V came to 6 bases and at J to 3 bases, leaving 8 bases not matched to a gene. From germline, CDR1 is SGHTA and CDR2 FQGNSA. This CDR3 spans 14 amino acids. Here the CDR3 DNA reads TGTGCCAGCAGTACTAGCGAGCTAGGCTACGAGCAGTACTTC. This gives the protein CASSTSELGYEQYF.

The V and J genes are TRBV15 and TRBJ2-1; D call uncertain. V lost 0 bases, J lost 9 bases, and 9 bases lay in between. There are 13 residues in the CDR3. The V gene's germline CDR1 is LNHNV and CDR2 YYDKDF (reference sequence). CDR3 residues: CATSREGRFEQFF. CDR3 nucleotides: TGTGCCACCAGCAGAGAAGGTCGCTTTGAGCAGTTCTTC.

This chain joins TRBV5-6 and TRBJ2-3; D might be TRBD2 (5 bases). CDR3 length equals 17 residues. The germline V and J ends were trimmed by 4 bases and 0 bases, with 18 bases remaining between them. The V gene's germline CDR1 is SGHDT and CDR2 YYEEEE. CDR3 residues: CASSGDYGFSSTDTQYF. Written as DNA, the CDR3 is TGTGCCAGCAGCGGCGACTATGGGTTTTCTAGCACAGATACGCAGTATTTT.

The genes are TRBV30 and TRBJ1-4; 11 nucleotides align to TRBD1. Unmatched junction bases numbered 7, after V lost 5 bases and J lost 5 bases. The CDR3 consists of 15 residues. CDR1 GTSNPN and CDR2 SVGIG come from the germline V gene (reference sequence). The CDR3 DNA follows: TGTGCCTGGGAACCGGGACAGGGGGGAAATGAAAAACTGTTTTTT. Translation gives CAWEPGQGGNEKLFF.

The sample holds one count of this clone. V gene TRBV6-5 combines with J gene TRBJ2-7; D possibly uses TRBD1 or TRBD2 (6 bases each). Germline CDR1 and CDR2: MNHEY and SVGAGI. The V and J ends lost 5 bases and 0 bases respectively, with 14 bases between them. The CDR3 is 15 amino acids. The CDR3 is CASSPRWGASYEQYF. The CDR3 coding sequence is TGTGCCAGCAGTCCTCGTTGGGGGGCCTCCTACGAGCAGTACTTC.

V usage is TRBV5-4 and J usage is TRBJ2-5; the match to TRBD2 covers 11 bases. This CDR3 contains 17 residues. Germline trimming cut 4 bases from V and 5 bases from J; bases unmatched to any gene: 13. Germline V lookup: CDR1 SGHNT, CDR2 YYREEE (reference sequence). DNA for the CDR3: TGTGCCAGCAGCCCGGTCGCTAGCGGGGGGCAGCCCGAGACCCAGTACTTC. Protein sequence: CASSPVASGGQPETQYF.

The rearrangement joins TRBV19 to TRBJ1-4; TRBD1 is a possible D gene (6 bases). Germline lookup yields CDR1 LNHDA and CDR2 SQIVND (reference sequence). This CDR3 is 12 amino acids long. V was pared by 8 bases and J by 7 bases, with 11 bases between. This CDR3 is CASQGGGEKLFF. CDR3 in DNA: TGTGCCAGTCAAGGGGGTGGTGAAAAACTGTTTTTT.

CDR3 sequence (DNA): TGTGCCTGGCAAGAAGGGGGCCAATTAAACAATGAGCAGTTCTTC. Protein product: CAWQEGGQLNNEQFF. The chain recombines TRBV30 with TRBJ2-1, with TRBD1 matching 7 bases. The CDR3 is 15 residues long. Per germline, CDR1 GTSNPN and CDR2 SVGIG (reference sequence). J lost 5 bases, V lost 5 bases, and 12 bases had no gene match.

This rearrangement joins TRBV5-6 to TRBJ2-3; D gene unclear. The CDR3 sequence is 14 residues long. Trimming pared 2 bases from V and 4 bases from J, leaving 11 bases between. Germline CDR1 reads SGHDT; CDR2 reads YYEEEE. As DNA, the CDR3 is TGTGCCAGCAGCTTCCGGCCAGGCGCAGATACGCAGTATTTT. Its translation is CASSFRPGADTQYF.